Sequencing of this T cell receptor (beta chain) was carried out in a study of control samples from healthy donors and cancer patients. The CDR3 consists of 14 residues. Germline CDR1 SQVTM, CDR2 ANQGSEA. V was pared by 5 bases and J by 7 bases, with 10 bases of the junction left unmatched. Sequencing was performed with immunoSEQ multiplex PCR; in TCRdb, only in-frame clones are kept and a portion is missing. The table lists some 120,000 clones, around 91% of them singletons. J is TRBJ2-5 and V is TRBV29-1, with 10 bases lining up with TRBD1. The sequencing input was PBMCs. This TCR came from a woman in her forties or fifties with colorectal cancer. In nucleotides, the CDR3 is TGCAGCGTTTTAGGGACAGGGGTTTTGGTGACCCAGTACTTC. Protein sequence: CSVLGTGVLVTQYF.